The T cell receptor (beta chain) described here comes from a study of identical twins. Points from the study as a whole: The authors drew conclusions from cross-sectional statistical analysis rather than following the same donors. Abundant cord blood beta clonotypes carried fewer insertions; memory repertoires showed none.

There are 13 residues in the CDR3. The germline V gene encodes CDR1 MDHEN and CDR2 SYDVKM. Trimming stripped 3 bases from V and 2 bases from J, with 8 bases between. MiXCR was run by TCRdb on the 5' RACE reads, yielding one entry per CDR3 protein. The sample has about 890,000 distinct CDR3 sequences, 9% to 15% seen once. A remark on this clonotype: Its antigen remains unidentified.

The same data also contributed to another study, on yellow fever vaccine responses in identical twins.

This receptor was taken from a woman between 18 and 30 years old in good health. J is TRBJ2-7 and V is TRBV28; D remains ambiguous. The sample taken for sequencing was PBMCs. The CDR3 DNA is TGTGCCAGCAGTTTCCCTCCCCCCTACGAGCAGTACTTC. Its translation is CASSFPPPYEQYF.